Shown below are 16 T cell receptor beta chains from a single sample sequenced in a study of regulatory and conventional T cells in RAG deficiency. Libraries were prepared by immunoSEQ multiplex PCR; TCRdb keeps only in-frame clonotypes and omits some of them. This sample has roughly 32,000 clones, with about 91% found just once. The data also belong to a second study, concerning regulatory T cells. That source notes: Primers: 52 TRBV forward and 13 TRBJ reverse.

Sequencing was performed on CD8+ T cells sorted from blood. The receptor set was obtained from a human donor in good health.

As for this clone: A junction boundary mismatches the germline segment, possibly from a read error. The chain carries TRBV14 and TRBJ2-2; D gene ambiguous. The CDR3 is 15 residues long. CDR1 SGHDN and CDR2 FVKESK come from the germline V gene. DNA for the CDR3: TGTGTCAGCAGCAATCAACAAAGACGGGCCGGGGAGCTGTTTTTT. This gives the protein CVSSNQQRRAGELFF.

On this clone: One end of the junction fails to match germline, which may point to a read error. The CDR3 reads CASSPRDSHNEQFF. The CDR3, as DNA: TGTGCCAGTAGTCCCCGGGACTCCCACAATGAGCAGTTCTTC. The gene calls are TRBV19 and TRBJ2-1; a possible D gene is TRBD2 (6 bases). Germline V lookup: CDR1 LNHDA, CDR2 SQIVND (reference sequence). The CDR3 spans 14 residues.

V gene TRBV7-9 combines with J gene TRBJ1-3, with TRBD1 matching over 8 bases. The V gene's germline CDR1 is SEHNR and CDR2 FQNEAQ (reference sequence). There are 14 residues in the CDR3. V trimming: 6 bases; J trimming: 3 bases; junction bases outside the gene matches: 4. The CDR3 sequence is CASRDREDGNTIYF. CDR3 sequence (DNA): TGTGCCAGCAGGGACAGGGAGGATGGAAACACCATATATTTT.

Turning to this clone: Other DNA sequences from this sample encode an identical CDR3 as well. The chain has TRBV9 and TRBJ1-1; D is uncertain. Germline CDR1 SGDLS, CDR2 YYNGEE. This CDR3 comprises 16 residues. The V and J ends lost 0 bases and 0 bases respectively, with 12 bases between them. The CDR3 reads CASSVGGGSLNTEAFF. The CDR3, as DNA: TGTGCCAGCAGCGTAGGAGGTGGGTCCTTGAACACTGAAGCTTTCTTT.

The chain recombines TRBV2 with TRBJ1-5; D gene ambiguous. Trimming left V 6 bases short and J 10 bases short, with 10 bases between. Germline lookup yields CDR1 SNHLY and CDR2 FYNNEI. CDR3 length equals 11 residues. As DNA, the CDR3 is TGTGCCAGCAGGGACCGGGGTCCCCAGCATTTT. Protein sequence: CASRDRGPQHF. Using reference TRBV2 and TRBJ1-5 for the parts outside the CDR3, the full variable domain is EPEVTQTPSHQVTQMGQEVILRCVPISNHLYFYWYRQILGQKVEFLVSFYNNEISEKSEIFDDQFSVERPDGSNFTLKIRSTKLEDSAMYFCASRDRGPQHFGDGTRLSIL.

The DNA for the CDR3 is TGTGCCATCAGTGAGTCGAAAGCTTTGGCAGGGACGAATCAGCCCCAGCATTTT. This codes for CAISESKALAGTNQPQHF. The rearrangement joins TRBV10-3 to TRBJ1-5; D might be TRBD1 (5 bases). Germline V CDR1 and CDR2: ENHRY, SYGVKD. This CDR3 contains 18 residues. V lost 0 bases and J 4 bases, leaving 19 bases between the germline ends.

The CDR3, as DNA: TGTGCCAGCAGTTGGGGCGGGGTCGCCTACGAGCAGTACTTC. Translating gives CASSWGGVAYEQYF. This chain uses TRBV27 with TRBJ2-5, with a weak D call TRBD2 (6 bases). The tail of the sequence fits TRBJ2-7 better, so the J call may be wrong. This CDR3 spans 14 amino acids. Germline CDR1 is MNHEY and CDR2 is SMNVEV (reference sequence).

The chain has TRBV5-4 and TRBJ2-5; D not resolved. The germline V gene encodes CDR1 SGHNT and CDR2 YYREEE (reference sequence). This CDR3 spans 14 amino acids. Between the trimmed V and J ends, which lost 2 bases and 0 bases, there was a span of 8 bases. DNA for the CDR3: TGTGCCAGCAGCTTAGTCCGGGACCAAGAGACCCAGTACTTC. This sequence encodes CASSLVRDQETQYF.

The chain joins TRBV15 to TRBJ1-6, with unresolved D. Germline V gene lookup returns CDR1 LNHNV and CDR2 YYDKDF (reference sequence). This CDR3 contains 15 residues. Trimming left V 0 bases short and J 10 bases short, with 13 bases between. The CDR3 nucleotides read TGTGCCACCAGCAGAGACCTGCCCCCTGGCTCACCCCTCCACTTT. Its translation: CATSRDLPPGSPLHF.

In nucleotides, the CDR3 is TGTGCCAGCAGTGAAACGCGGGGGTCCTATAATTCACCCCTCCACTTT. Residues: CASSETRGSYNSPLHF. The rearrangement links TRBV2 to TRBJ1-6; tentative D call: TRBD1 (5 bases). The CDR3 totals 16 residues. Germline lookup yields CDR1 SNHLY and CDR2 FYNNEI. Between the trimmed V and J ends, which lost 2 bases and 1 base, there was a span of 9 bases.

The V and J genes are TRBV5-1 and TRBJ1-1, with D maybe TRBD1 (6 bases). Trimming removed 2 bases from V and 8 bases from J, with 10 bases in between. The germline V gene has CDR1 SGHRS and CDR2 YFSETQ. The CDR3 covers 12 residues. CDR3 in amino acids: CASSFSTGEAFF. For the CDR3, the DNA is TGCGCCAGCAGCTTCTCCACAGGGGAAGCTTTCTTT. Full variable domain (missing parts from reference TRBV5-1 and TRBJ1-1): KAGVTQTPRYLIKTRGQQVTLSCSPISGHRSVSWYQQTPGQGLQFLFEYFSETQRNKGNFPGRFSGRQFSNSRSEMNVSTLELGDSALYLCASSFSTGEAFFGQGTRLTVV.

CDR3 in amino acids: CAWKIGGASNQPQHF. The DNA for the CDR3 is TGTGCCTGGAAGATTGGGGGCGCAAGCAATCAGCCCCAGCATTTT. The chain combines TRBV30 with TRBJ1-5; D is perhaps TRBD1 (6 bases). CDR1 and CDR2 (germline): GTSNPN, SVGIG (reference sequence). Between the trimmed V and J ends, which lost 4 bases and 1 base, there was a span of 14 bases. This CDR3 is built from 15 residues.

This chain links TRBV28 with TRBJ1-1; 7 bases line up with TRBD1. Germline V lookup: CDR1 MDHEN, CDR2 SYDVKM. V dropped 6 bases and J dropped 1; count of bases not matched to a gene: 2. This CDR3 is built from 13 residues. This CDR3 is CASSRDRNTEAFF. The DNA for the CDR3 is TGTGCCAGCAGCCGGGACAGGAACACTGAAGCTTTCTTT.

The chain links TRBV27 to TRBJ1-2, with D possibly TRBD1 on 6 matching bases. Germline V gene lookup returns CDR1 MNHEY and CDR2 SMNVEV (reference sequence). V was trimmed by 3 bases and J by 4 bases, leaving 18 bases between them. The CDR3 length is 16 residues. The CDR3 sequence is CASSLQAGVRTYGYTF. As DNA, the CDR3 is TGTGCCAGCAGTTTGCAGGCAGGGGTGAGGACCTATGGCTACACCTTC.

The rearrangement uses TRBV6-6 and TRBJ1-3; the D is unclear. The V gene's germline CDR1 is MNHNY and CDR2 SVGAGI (reference sequence). V was shortened by 9 bases and J by 2 bases, with 20 bases between the two germline ends. The CDR3 is 16 amino acids. In nucleotides, the CDR3 is TGTGCCAGTCAAATGGGAACGGGCGCAGCTGGAAACACCATATATTTT. Amino acids: CASQMGTGAAGNTIYF.

The table lists this clone with a few counts. The chain employs TRBV9 and TRBJ2-7; a possible D gene is TRBD1 (6 bases). Germline V CDR1 and CDR2: SGDLS, YYNGEE. Deletions cut 4 bases from V and 5 bases from J, with 16 bases between. There are 14 residues in the CDR3. The CDR3 here is CASSLLGGKDEQYF. CDR3 DNA: TGTGCCAGCAGCCTGTTAGGGGGTAAAGACGAGCAGTACTTC.